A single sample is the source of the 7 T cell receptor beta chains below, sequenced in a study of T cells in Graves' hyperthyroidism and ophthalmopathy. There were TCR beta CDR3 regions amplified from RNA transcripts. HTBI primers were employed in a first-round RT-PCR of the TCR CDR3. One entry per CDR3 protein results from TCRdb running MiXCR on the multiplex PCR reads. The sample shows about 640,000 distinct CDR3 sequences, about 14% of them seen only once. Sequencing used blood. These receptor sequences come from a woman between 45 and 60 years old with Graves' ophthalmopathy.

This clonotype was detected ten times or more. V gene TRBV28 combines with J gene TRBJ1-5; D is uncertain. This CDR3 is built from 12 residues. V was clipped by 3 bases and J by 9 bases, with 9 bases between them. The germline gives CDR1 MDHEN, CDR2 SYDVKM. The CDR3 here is CASSLGVPPQHF. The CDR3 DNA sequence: TGTGCCAGCAGTTTGGGTGTTCCGCCCCAGCATTTT.

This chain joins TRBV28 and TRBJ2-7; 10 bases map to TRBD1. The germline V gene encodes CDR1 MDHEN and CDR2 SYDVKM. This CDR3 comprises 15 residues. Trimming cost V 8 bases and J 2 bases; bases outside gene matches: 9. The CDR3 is CASGTGQGPPYEQYF. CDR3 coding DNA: TGTGCCAGCGGGACGGGACAGGGGCCCCCCTACGAGCAGTACTTC.

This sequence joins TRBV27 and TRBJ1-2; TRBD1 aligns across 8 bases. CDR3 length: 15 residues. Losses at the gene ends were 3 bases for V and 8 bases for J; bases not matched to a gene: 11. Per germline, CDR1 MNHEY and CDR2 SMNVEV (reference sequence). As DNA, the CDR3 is TGTGCCAGCAGTTTCTCCGCGGGACAGGTTAACGGCTACACCTTC. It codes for CASSFSAGQVNGYTF.

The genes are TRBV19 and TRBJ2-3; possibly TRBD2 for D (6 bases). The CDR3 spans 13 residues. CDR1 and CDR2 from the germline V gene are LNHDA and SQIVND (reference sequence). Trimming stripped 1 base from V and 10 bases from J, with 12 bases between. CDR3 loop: CASSIVGTSAQYF. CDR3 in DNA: TGTGCCAGTAGTATAGTCGGGACTTCAGCGCAGTATTTT.

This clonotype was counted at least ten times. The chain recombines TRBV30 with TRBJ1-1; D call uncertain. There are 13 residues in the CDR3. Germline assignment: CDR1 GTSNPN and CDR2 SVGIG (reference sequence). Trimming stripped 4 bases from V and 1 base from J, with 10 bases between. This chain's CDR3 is CAWIRSGNTEAFF. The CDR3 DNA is TGTGCCTGGATCCGGTCAGGGAACACTGAAGCTTTCTTT.

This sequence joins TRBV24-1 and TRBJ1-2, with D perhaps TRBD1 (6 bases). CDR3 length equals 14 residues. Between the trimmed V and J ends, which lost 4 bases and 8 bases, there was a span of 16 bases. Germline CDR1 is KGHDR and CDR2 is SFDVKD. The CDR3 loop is CATSEGGGLKGYTF. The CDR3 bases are TGTGCCACCAGTGAAGGGGGAGGGCTAAAGGGCTACACCTTC.

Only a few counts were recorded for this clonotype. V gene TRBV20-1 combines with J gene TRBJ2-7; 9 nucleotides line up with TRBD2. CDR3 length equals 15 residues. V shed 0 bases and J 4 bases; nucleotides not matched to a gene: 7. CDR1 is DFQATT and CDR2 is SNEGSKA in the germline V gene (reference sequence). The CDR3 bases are TGCAGTGCTAGAGATTCCCTAGCGGGAAGGTACGAGCAGTACTTC. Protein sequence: CSARDSLAGRYEQYF.